Sequencing of this T cell receptor beta chain was carried out in a study of T cell repertoires in aging, cancer and after chemotherapy. Study-wide results and caveats: Compared with age-matched healthy donors, untreated hematological or solid cancer patients showed higher blood TCR clonality. In cancer patients, declining TCR diversity with age involved lost richness and lost evenness.

Rearranged V-D-J TRB sequences were amplified with a mixed TRB-A/B primer pool. MiXCR was run by TCRdb on the multiplex PCR reads, yielding one entry per CDR3 protein. Here the sample spans 9,300 or so distinct CDR3 sequences, 35% to 45% being singletons. The template was genomic DNA from peripheral blood, not RNA. Germline values: CDR1 MRHNA, CDR2 SNTAGT. V was trimmed by 6 bases and J by 1 base, leaving 14 bases between them. The CDR3 is made up of 15 amino acids. This clonotype was seen once. Its antigen is unidentified. The sample taken for sequencing was blood. The chain recombines TRBV6-4 with TRBJ2-3; no reliable D call. This receptor was obtained from a human donor in good health. CDR3 DNA: TGTGCCAGCAGCCACGGTCCGACCCGCACAGATACGCAGTATTTT. It specifies CASSHGPTRTDTQYF.